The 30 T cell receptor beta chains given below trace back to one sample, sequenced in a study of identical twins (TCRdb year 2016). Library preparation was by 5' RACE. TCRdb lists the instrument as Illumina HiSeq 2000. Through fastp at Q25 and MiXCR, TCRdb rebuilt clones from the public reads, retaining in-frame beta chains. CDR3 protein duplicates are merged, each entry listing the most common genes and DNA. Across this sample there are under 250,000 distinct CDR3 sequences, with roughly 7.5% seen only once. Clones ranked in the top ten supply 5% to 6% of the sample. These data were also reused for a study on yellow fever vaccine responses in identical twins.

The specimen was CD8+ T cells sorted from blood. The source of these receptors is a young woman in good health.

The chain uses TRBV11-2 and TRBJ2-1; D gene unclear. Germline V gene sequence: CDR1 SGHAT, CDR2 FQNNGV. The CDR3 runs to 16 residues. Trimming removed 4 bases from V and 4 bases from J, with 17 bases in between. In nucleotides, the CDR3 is TGTGCCAGCAGCTCGTACGGGTTACGCGGATACAATGAGCAGTTCTTC. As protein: CASSSYGLRGYNEQFF. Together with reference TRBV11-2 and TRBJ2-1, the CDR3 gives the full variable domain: EAGVAQSPRYKIIEKRQSVAFWCNPISGHATLYWYQQILGQGPKLLIQFQNNGVVDDSQLPKDRFSAERLKGVDSTLKIQPAKLEDSAVYLCASSSYGLRGYNEQFFGPGTRLTVL.

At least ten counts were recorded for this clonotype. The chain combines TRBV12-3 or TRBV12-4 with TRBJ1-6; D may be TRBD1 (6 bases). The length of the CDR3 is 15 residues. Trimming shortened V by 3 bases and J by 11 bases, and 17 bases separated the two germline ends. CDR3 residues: CASSLGVPGVTPLHF. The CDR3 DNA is TGTGCCAGCAGTTTGGGGGTCCCAGGGGTGACACCCCTCCACTTT.

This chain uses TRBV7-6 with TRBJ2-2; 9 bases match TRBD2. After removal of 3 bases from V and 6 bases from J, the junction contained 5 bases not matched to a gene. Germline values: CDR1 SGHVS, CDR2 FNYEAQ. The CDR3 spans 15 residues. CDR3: CASSFSGSAAGELFF. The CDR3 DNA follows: TGTGCCAGCAGCTTTAGCGGGAGTGCGGCCGGGGAGCTGTTTTTT.

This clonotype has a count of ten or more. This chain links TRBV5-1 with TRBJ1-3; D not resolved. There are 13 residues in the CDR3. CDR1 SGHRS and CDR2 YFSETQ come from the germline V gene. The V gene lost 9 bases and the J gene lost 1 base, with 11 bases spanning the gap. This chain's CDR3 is CANHPWSGNTIYF. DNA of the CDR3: TGCGCCAACCACCCCTGGTCTGGAAACACCATATATTTT.

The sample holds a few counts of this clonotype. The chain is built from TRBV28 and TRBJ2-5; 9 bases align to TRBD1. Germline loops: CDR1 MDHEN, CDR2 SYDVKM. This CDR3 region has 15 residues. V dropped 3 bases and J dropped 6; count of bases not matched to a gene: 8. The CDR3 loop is CASSFPGQGVQTQYF. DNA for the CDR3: TGTGCCAGCAGTTTTCCGGGACAGGGAGTTCAGACCCAGTACTTC. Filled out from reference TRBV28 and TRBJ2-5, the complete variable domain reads DVKVTQSSRYLVKRTGEKVFLECVQDMDHENMFWYRQDPGLGLRLIYFSYDVKMKEKGDIPEGYSVSREKKERFSLILESASTNQTSMYLCASSFPGQGVQTQYFGPGTRLLVL.

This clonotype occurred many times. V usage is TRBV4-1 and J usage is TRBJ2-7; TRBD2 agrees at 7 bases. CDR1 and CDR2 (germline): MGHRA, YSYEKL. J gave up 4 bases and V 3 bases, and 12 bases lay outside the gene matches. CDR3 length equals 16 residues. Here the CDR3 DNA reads TGCGCCAGCAGCCAGACTTTGACTAGCAACCGTTACGAGCAGTACTTC. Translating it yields CASSQTLTSNRYEQYF.

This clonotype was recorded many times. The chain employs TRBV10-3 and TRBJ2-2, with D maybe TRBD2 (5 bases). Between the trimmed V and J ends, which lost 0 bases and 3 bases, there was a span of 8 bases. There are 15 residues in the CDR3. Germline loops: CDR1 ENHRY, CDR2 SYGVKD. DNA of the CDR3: TGTGCCATCAGTGAGTCGGGAGTCTACACCGGGGAGCTGTTTTTT. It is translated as CAISESGVYTGELFF.

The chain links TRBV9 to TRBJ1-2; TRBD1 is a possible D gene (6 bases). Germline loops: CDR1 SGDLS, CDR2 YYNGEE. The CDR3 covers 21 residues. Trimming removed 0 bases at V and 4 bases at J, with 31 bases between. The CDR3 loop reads CASSVAGAGRGAVGDFYGYTF. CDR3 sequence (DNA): TGTGCCAGCAGCGTAGCAGGGGCGGGCAGGGGAGCCGTTGGAGACTTCTATGGCTACACCTTC.

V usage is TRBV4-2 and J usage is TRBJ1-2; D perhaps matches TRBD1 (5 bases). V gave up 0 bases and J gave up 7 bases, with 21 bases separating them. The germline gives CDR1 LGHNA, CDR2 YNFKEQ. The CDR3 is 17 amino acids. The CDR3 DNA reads TGTGCCAGCAGCCAAGAGTCAGGGCAACCCCCGGTGCGTGGCTACACCTTC. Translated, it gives CASSQESGQPPVRGYTF.

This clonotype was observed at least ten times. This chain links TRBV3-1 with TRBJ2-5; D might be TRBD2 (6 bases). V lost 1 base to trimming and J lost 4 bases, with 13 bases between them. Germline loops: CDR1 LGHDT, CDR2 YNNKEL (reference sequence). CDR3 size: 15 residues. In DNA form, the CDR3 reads TGTGCCAGCAGCCAAGTCATGCAGGGAGGAGAGACCCAGTACTTC. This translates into CASSQVMQGGETQYF.

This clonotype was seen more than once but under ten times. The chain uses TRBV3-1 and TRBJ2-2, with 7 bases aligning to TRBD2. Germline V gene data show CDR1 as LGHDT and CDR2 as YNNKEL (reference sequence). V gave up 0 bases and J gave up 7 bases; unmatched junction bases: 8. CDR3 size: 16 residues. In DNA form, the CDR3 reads TGTGCCAGCAGCCAAGACCCGCGGGAGTCCGTCGGGGAGCTGTTTTTT. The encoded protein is CASSQDPRESVGELFF.

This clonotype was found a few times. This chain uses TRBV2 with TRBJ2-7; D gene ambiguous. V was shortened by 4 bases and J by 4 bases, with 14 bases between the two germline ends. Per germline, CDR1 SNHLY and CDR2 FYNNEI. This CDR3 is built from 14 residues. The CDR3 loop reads CASSVAAGRYEQYF. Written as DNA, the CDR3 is TGTGCCAGCAGTGTGGCGGCCGGAAGGTACGAGCAGTACTTC.

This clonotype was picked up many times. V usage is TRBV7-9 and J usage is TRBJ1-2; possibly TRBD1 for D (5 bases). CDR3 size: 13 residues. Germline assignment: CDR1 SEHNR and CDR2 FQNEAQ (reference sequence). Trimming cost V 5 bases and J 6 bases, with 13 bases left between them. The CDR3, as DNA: TGTGCCAGCAGCCCCGTGGAGGGGCATGGCTACACCTTC. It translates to CASSPVEGHGYTF.

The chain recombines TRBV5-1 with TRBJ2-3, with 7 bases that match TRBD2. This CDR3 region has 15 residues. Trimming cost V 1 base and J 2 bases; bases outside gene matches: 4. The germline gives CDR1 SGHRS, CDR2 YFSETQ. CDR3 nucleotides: TGCGCCAGCAGCTTGATGGGGGGGGTCACAGATACGCAGTATTTT. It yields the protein CASSLMGGVTDTQYF.

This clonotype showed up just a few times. The CDR3 coding sequence is TGTGCCAGCAGCTTAGTTCCGGCAAAGACAGACAATGAGCAGTTCTTC. Amino acids: CASSLVPAKTDNEQFF. The chain uses TRBV7-8 and TRBJ2-1; D might be TRBD1 (5 bases). The CDR3 sequence is 16 residues long. V was shortened by 1 base and J by 5 bases, with 15 bases between the two germline ends. CDR1 is SGHVS and CDR2 is FQNEAQ in the germline V gene.

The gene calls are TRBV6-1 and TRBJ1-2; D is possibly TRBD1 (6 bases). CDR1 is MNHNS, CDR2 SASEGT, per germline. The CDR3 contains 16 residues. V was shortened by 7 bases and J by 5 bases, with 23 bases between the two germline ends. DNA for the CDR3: TGTGCCAGCACCCGGAGGGACATCCTAACTGATTATGGCTACACCTTC. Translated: CASTRRDILTDYGYTF.

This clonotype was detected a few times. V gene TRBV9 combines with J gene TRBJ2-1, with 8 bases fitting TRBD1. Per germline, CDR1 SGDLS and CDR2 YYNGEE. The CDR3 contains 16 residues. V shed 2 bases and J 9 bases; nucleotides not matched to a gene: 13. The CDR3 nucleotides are TGTGCCAGCAGCGTCGACAGGGGTTCCAGGCCGGGTGAGCAGTTCTTC. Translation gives CASSVDRGSRPGEQFF. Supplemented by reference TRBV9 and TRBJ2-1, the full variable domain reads DSGVTQTPKHLITATGQRVTLRCSPRSGDLSVYWYQQSLDQGLQFLIQYYNGEERAKGNILERFSAQQFPDLHSELNLSSLELGDSALYFCASSVDRGSRPGEQFFGPGTRLTVL.

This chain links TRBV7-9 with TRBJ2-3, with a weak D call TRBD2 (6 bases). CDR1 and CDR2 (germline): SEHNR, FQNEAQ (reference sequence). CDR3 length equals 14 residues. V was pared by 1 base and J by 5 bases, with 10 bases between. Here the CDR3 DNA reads TGTGCCAGCAGCTTAGTGGAGGGCAGAGATACGCAGTATTTT. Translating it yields CASSLVEGRDTQYF.

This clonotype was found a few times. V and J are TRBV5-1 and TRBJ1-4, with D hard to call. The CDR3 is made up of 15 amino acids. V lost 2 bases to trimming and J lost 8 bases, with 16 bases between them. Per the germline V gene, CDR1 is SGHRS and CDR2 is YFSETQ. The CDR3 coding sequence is TGCGCCAGCAGCTTCCTCGGCCGCTTGAGCGAAAAACTGTTTTTT. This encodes CASSFLGRLSEKLFF.

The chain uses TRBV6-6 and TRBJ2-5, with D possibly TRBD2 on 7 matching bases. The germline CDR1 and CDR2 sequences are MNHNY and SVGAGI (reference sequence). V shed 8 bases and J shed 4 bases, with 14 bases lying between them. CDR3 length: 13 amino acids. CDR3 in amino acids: CASGHGGPETQYF. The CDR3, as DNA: TGTGCCAGCGGGCACGGGGGGCCAGAGACCCAGTACTTC.

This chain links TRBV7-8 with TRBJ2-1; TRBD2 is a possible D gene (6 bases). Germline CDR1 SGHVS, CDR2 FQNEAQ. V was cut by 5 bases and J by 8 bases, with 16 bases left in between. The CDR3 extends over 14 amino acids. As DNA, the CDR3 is TGTGCCAGCAGCCCCCGTCCACTAGCAGATGAGCAGTTCTTC. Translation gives CASSPRPLADEQFF.

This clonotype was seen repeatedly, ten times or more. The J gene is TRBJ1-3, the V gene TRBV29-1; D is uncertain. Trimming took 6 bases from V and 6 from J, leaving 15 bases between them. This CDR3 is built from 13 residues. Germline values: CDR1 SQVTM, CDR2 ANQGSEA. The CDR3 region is CSVWTGRENTIYF. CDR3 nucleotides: TGCAGCGTGTGGACCGGGAGGGAAAACACCATATATTTT.

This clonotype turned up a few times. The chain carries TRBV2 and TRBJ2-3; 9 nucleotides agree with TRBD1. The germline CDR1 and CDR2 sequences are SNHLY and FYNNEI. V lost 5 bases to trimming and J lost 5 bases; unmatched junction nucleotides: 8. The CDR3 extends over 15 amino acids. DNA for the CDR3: TGTGCCAGCAGTTACCGGGACAGGGTATTAGATACGCAGTATTTT. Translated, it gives CASSYRDRVLDTQYF.

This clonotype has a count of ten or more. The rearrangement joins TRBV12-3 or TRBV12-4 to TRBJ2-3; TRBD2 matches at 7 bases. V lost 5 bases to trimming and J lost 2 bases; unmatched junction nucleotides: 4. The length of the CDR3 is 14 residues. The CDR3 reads CASSASGVTDTQYF. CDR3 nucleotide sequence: TGTGCCAGCAGTGCGAGCGGGGTCACAGATACGCAGTATTTT.

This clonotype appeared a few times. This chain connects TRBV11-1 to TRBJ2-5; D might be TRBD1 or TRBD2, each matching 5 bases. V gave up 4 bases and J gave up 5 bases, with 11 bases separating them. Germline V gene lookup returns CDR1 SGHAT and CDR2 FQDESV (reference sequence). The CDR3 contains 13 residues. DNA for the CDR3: TGTGCCAGCAGCTACACGGGGCCGGAGACCCAGTACTTC. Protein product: CASSYTGPETQYF.

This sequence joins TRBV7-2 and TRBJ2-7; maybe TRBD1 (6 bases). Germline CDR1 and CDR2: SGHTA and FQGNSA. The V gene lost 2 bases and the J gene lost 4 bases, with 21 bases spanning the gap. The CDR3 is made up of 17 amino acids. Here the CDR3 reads CASSLPNVRDTVYEQYV. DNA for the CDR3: TGTGCCAGCAGCTTACCGAACGTCCGGGACACCGTTTACGAGCAGTACGTC.

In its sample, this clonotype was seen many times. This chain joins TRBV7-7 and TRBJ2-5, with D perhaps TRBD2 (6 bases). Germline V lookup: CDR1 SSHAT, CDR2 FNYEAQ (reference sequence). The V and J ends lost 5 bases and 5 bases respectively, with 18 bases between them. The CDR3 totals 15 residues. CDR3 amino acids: CASSLSPGEMETQYF. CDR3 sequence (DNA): TGTGCCAGCAGCCTTAGCCCGGGGGAGATGGAGACCCAGTACTTC.

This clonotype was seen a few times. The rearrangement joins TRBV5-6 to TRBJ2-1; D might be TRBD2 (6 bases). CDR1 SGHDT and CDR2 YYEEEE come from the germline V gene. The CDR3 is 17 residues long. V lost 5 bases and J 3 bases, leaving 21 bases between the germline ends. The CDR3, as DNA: TGTGCCAGCAGTTCAGCCGGGAGAGTCATAGTCTACAATGAGCAGTTCTTC. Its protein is CASSSAGRVIVYNEQFF.

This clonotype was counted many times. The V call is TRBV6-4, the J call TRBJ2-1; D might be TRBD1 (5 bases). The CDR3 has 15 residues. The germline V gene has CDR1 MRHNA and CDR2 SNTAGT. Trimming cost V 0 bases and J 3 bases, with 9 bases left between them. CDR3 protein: CASSDSKGDYNEQFF. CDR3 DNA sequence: TGTGCCAGCAGTGACTCGAAAGGGGACTACAATGAGCAGTTCTTC.

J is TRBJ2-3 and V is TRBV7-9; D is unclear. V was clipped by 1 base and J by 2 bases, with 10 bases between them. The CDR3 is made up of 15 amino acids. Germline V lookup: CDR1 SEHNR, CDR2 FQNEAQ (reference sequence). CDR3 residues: CASSLVEAITDTQYF. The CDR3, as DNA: TGTGCCAGCAGCTTAGTCGAGGCCATCACAGATACGCAGTATTTT.